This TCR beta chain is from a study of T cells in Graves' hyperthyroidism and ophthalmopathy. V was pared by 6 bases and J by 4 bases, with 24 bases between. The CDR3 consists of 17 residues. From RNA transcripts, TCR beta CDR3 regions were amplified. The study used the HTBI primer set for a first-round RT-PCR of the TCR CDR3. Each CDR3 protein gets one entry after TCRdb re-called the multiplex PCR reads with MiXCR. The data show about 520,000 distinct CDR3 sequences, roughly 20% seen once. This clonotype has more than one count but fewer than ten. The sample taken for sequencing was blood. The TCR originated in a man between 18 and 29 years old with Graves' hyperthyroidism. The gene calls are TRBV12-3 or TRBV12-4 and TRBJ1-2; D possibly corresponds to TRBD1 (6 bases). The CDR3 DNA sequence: TGTGCCAGCAGCCTATTGGCCTTCGAAGGACAGACCTATGGCTACACCTTC. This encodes CASSLLAFEGQTYGYTF.